A single sample gave rise to the 10 T cell receptor beta chains below, sequenced in a study of T cell repertoires in cytomegalovirus infection. TCRdb recomputed calls from the reads with MiXCR, one row per CDR3 protein. Of 250,000 or so distinct CDR3 sequences in the sample, roughly 9.1% were seen once. Sequences were obtained from PBMCs. The receptor source for this set is a human donor in good health (CMV status not recorded). Some clones in this sample may be carry-over from other donors' samples.

The chain links TRBV7-2 to TRBJ1-2; the D is unclear. V gave up 7 bases and J gave up 7 bases, with 16 bases separating them. Germline lookup yields CDR1 SGHTA and CDR2 FQGNSA. The CDR3 extends over 13 amino acids. The DNA of the CDR3 is TGTGCCAGCACCCCCAGCGGGAGGTTTGGCTACACCTTC. Translated: CASTPSGRFGYTF.

Comments on this clonotype: The conserved closing phenylalanine or tryptophan is absent in this CDR3, likely reflecting a read error. The chain carries TRBV15 and TRBJ2-7, with D maybe TRBD1 (5 bases). The CDR3 contains 12 residues. Germline lookup yields CDR1 LNHNV and CDR2 YYDKDF (reference sequence). Deletions cut 3 bases from V and 7 bases from J, with 10 bases between. This CDR3 reads CATSSQGREQYL. The CDR3, as DNA: TGTGCCACCAGCAGTCAGGGTAGGGAGCAGTACCTC.

This clonotype was recorded many times. The chain couples TRBV7-6 to TRBJ1-6; a possible D gene is TRBD1 (6 bases). Trimming removed 5 bases from V and 6 bases from J, with 8 bases in between. The V gene's germline CDR1 is SGHVS and CDR2 FNYEAQ. The CDR3 has 13 residues. The CDR3 nucleotides read TGTGCCAGCAGCCGGGACATTAATTCACCCCTCCACTTT. This translates into CASSRDINSPLHF.

This chain uses TRBV7-2 with TRBJ1-2, with 8 bases that match TRBD1. This CDR3 has 15 residues. Germline V lookup: CDR1 SGHTA, CDR2 FQGNSA. After removal of 4 bases from V and 7 bases from J, the junction contained 11 bases not matched to a gene. The CDR3 DNA is TGTGCCAGCAGCTCCCAGACAGGGGCGGGTGGTGGCTACACCTTC. As protein: CASSSQTGAGGGYTF.

This clonotype has at least ten counts. The V gene is TRBV5-1, the J gene TRBJ1-2; D possibly corresponds to TRBD1 (5 bases). The germline V and J ends were trimmed by 1 base and 8 bases, with 18 bases remaining between them. The CDR3 consists of 15 residues. Germline values: CDR1 SGHRS, CDR2 YFSETQ. This CDR3 is CASSLWGAGPGGYTF. Written as DNA, the CDR3 is TGCGCCAGCAGCTTGTGGGGAGCAGGGCCTGGAGGCTACACCTTC.

This clonotype has a count of ten or more. This chain joins TRBV7-2 and TRBJ2-2; 9 positions match TRBD2. The germline CDR1 and CDR2 sequences are SGHTA and FQGNSA. CDR3 length: 15 residues. The junction had 9 bases not matched to a gene; V was cut back by 5 bases and J by 8 bases. DNA for the CDR3: TGTGCCAGCAGCCTCGGGCTAGCGGGATTAGGGGAGCTGTTTTTT. Encoded protein: CASSLGLAGLGELFF.

Comments on this clonotype: A much larger clone differs by one base, so this may be a read error. This chain connects TRBV7-2 to TRBJ1-1, with D possibly matching TRBD1 (5 bases). The CDR3 runs to 14 residues. Germline loops: CDR1 SGHTA, CDR2 FQGNSA. CDR3 DNA sequence: TGTGCCAGCAGCTTAGTCGCAGGGAACACTGAAGCTTCCTTT. This sequence encodes CASSLVAGNTEASF. Drawing the rest from reference TRBV7-2 and TRBJ1-1, the complete variable domain is GAGVSQSPSNKVTEKGKDVELRCDPISGHTALYWYRQSLGQGLEFLIYFQGNSAPDKSGLPSDRFSAERTGGSVSTLTIQRTQQEDSAVYLCASSLVAGNTEASFGQGTRLTVV.

The chain joins TRBV20-1 to TRBJ2-5; D remains unclear. V lost 5 bases and J 3 bases, leaving 19 bases between the germline ends. Germline CDR1 DFQATT, CDR2 SNEGSKA (reference sequence). This CDR3 has 15 residues. The CDR3 DNA reads TGCAGTGCTTTAGGGTTCGGAAGATCGGAAGAGACCCAGTACTTC. It translates to CSALGFGRSEETQYF.

Many counts were recorded for this clonotype. V and J are TRBV28 and TRBJ1-6; tentative D call: TRBD1 (5 bases). There are 15 residues in the CDR3. Per germline, CDR1 MDHEN and CDR2 SYDVKM. The V end was cut by 6 bases, the J end by 5 bases, with 14 bases between. The CDR3 region is CASRESGTHNSPLHF. CDR3 coding DNA: TGTGCCAGCAGGGAATCCGGGACCCATAATTCACCCCTCCACTTT.

Written as DNA, the CDR3 is TGTGCCAGTAGTATTCAAGGAATGTCGGGGGAAAAACTGTTTTTT. As protein: CASSIQGMSGEKLFF. This chain connects TRBV19 to TRBJ1-4; D call uncertain. The CDR3 loop spans 15 amino acids. Trimming removed 3 bases from V and 8 bases from J, with 16 bases in between. The V gene's germline CDR1 is LNHDA and CDR2 SQIVND (reference sequence).